This TCR beta chain was sequenced in a study of CD8+ T cells in alopecia areata. Extraction and reverse transcription of RNA yielded cDNA as the sequencing template. Sequenced by immunoSEQ multiplex PCR; TCRdb stores in-frame clones only, minus some. Among 95,000 to 100,000 clones listed, 60% to 75% were seen once. Treatment noted: oral pan-JAK inhibitor, 5-10 mg twice daily. Study results and caveats: Under tofacitinib, fewer expanded CD8+ clones appeared among the top 100 scalp clones.

This clone came up a few times. What it binds is unknown. CDR1 MNHEY and CDR2 SVGAGI come from the germline V gene. V shed 4 bases and J shed 4 bases, with 13 bases lying between them. The CDR3 covers 14 residues. This clonotype originated in a human donor with alopecia areata. The sequences come from CD8+ T cells sorted from blood, collected at week 4, from a patient treated with tofacitinib. The gene calls are TRBV6-5 and TRBJ2-5, with D possibly being TRBD1 or TRBD2 (5 bases each). The CDR3 protein is CASSLGPRAETQYF. CDR3 in DNA: TGTGCCAGCAGTTTGGGACCCCGGGCAGAGACCCAGTACTTC.